This T cell receptor (beta chain) was observed in a study of blood T cell repertoires in COVID-19. Across the whole study: Sources were T cells, B-cell-depleted T cells, or PBMCs; the material itself was cDNA or gDNA.

Sequencing was performed with immunoSEQ multiplex PCR; in TCRdb, only in-frame clones are kept and a portion is missing. The sample carries about 250,000 clones, approximately 88% recorded once. Seattle's cohort entered during active infection and was followed longitudinally. Germline CDR1 MGHRA, CDR2 YSYEKL. Germline trimming cut 3 bases from V and 6 bases from J; bases unmatched to any gene: 12. The CDR3 consists of 18 residues. The chain uses TRBV4-1 and TRBJ2-1; 12 positions match TRBD2. The sequenced sample consisted of peripheral blood. The clonotype was recovered from a woman in her twenties or thirties with COVID-19, enrolled during active disease. As DNA, the CDR3 is TGCGCCAGCAGCCAGGGTTTCCTAGCGGGAGGGCCCAGCAATGAGCAGTTCTTC. Translated, it gives CASSQGFLAGGPSNEQFF.